The 15 T cell receptor beta chains reported below all come from one sample, sequenced in a study of blood T cell repertoires in COVID-19 (dated by TCRdb to the early 2020s). The library was obtained by the immunoSEQ multiplex PCR assay. TCRdb mirrors the immuneACCESS table, restricted to in-frame sequences. Some clones are absent from its copies; in checked studies, under half trace to an unresolved V gene, and the reason for the others is unknown. The sample table holds approximately 400,000 clones, of which 80% to 90% were seen once. Under 1.5% of the sample is in the top ten clones. Sequencing was carried out using PBMCs or T cells enriched from blood (not recorded which). The source of these receptors is a man aged 30 to 39 who had recovered from COVID-19.

The rearrangement uses TRBV4-1 and TRBJ2-7; D is perhaps TRBD2 (5 bases). The germline CDR1 and CDR2 sequences are MGHRA and YSYEKL. Trimming cost V 1 base and J 5 bases, with 18 bases left between them. The CDR3 has 16 amino acids. CDR3 DNA sequence: TGCGCCAGCAGCCAAGTTCAAGGGAGCACCCGCGACGAGCAGTACTTC. Amino acid sequence: CASSQVQGSTRDEQYF.

In this sample, this clone turned up once. The chain uses TRBV5-1 and TRBJ2-5; TRBD2 is a possible D gene (5 bases). CDR3 length: 16 residues. Deletions cut 7 bases from V and 5 bases from J, with 24 bases between. CDR1 is SGHRS and CDR2 is YFSETQ in the germline V gene. The CDR3 DNA sequence: TGCGCCAGCCGCCCCCAGGTCGGCGGGTGGATCGAGACCCAGTACTTC. This sequence encodes CASRPQVGGWIETQYF. Full variable domain (outside the CDR3, taken from reference TRBV5-1 and TRBJ2-5): KAGVTQTPRYLIKTRGQQVTLSCSPISGHRSVSWYQQTPGQGLQFLFEYFSETQRNKGNFPGRFSGRQFSNSRSEMNVSTLELGDSALYLCASRPQVGGWIETQYFGPGTRLLVL.

The rearrangement joins TRBV6-6 to TRBJ1-2, with TRBD1 matching 11 bases. The CDR3 loop spans 16 amino acids. V trimming: 5 bases; J trimming: 4 bases; junction bases outside the gene matches: 9. The germline CDR1 and CDR2 sequences are MNHNY and SVGAGI (reference sequence). CDR3: CASSRSGTGGAYGYTF. The CDR3 nucleotides are TGTGCCAGCAGTCGATCCGGGACAGGGGGAGCCTATGGCTACACCTTC.

This clone has more than one count but fewer than ten. The rearrangement joins TRBV7-9 to TRBJ1-1; D is perhaps TRBD1 (5 bases). V lost 0 bases and J lost 1, with 9 bases in between. Germline V CDR1 and CDR2: SEHNR, FQNEAQ (reference sequence). This CDR3 comprises 15 residues. The DNA of the CDR3 is TGTGCCAGCAGCTTAGCTGGGAGGGGGAACACTGAAGCTTTCTTT. Its translation: CASSLAGRGNTEAFF.

The J gene is TRBJ1-4, the V gene TRBV19; a possible D gene is TRBD1 (5 bases). This CDR3 has 15 amino acids. V lost 3 bases and J lost 8, with 16 bases in between. Germline V gives CDR1 LNHDA, CDR2 SQIVND (reference sequence). DNA for the CDR3: TGTGCCAGTAGTATTCGGGACTTGGCAGGGGAAAAACTGTTTTTT. Its translation: CASSIRDLAGEKLFF.

The DNA for the CDR3 is TGTGCCAGTAGTATTAGCAGCTATAGCAATCAGCCCCAGCATTTT. Its protein product is CASSISSYSNQPQHF. The chain has TRBV19 and TRBJ1-5, with unresolved D. V lost 3 bases, J lost 0 bases, and 9 bases lay in between. The CDR3 length is 15 residues. The V gene's germline CDR1 is LNHDA and CDR2 SQIVND (reference sequence).

The chain links TRBV3-1 (or the pseudogene TRBV3-2) to TRBJ2-7; D might be TRBD1 (6 bases). V shed 5 bases and J shed 5 bases, with 13 bases lying between them. The CDR3 totals 13 residues. The germline CDR1 and CDR2 sequences are LGHDT and YNNKEL (reference sequence). DNA for the CDR3: TGTGCCAGCAGCAAGAACAGGGACCACGAGCAGTACTTC. This encodes CASSKNRDHEQYF.

The gene calls are TRBV30 and TRBJ2-7; 7 bases agree with TRBD1. V dropped 1 base and J dropped 1; count of bases not matched to a gene: 4. This CDR3 region has 14 residues. Germline V gives CDR1 GTSNPN, CDR2 SVGIG (reference sequence). The CDR3 loop is CAWSGQGKSYEQYF. The CDR3 DNA is TGTGCCTGGAGTGGACAGGGAAAGTCCTACGAGCAGTACTTC.

The rearrangement joins TRBV7-2 to TRBJ1-1; D is uncertain. There are 11 residues in the CDR3. Germline-derived CDR1 and CDR2 are SGHTA and FQGNSA. V was shortened by 6 bases and J by 4 bases, with 6 bases between the two germline ends. CDR3 nucleotides: TGTGCCAGCAGTTTCCGCACTGAAGCTTTCTTT. This encodes CASSFRTEAFF. The full variable domain, its missing parts supplied by reference TRBV7-2 and TRBJ1-1, is GAGVSQSPSNKVTEKGKDVELRCDPISGHTALYWYRQSLGQGLEFLIYFQGNSAPDKSGLPSDRFSAERTGGSVSTLTIQRTQQEDSAVYLCASSFRTEAFFGQGTRLTVV.

The V and J genes are TRBV7-9 and TRBJ1-1; perhaps TRBD1 as D (6 bases). V lost 4 bases and J lost 3, with 12 bases in between. CDR1 SEHNR and CDR2 FQNEAQ come from the germline V gene (reference sequence). This CDR3 comprises 14 residues. The CDR3 coding sequence is TGTGCCAGCAGCTCTGACAGGAGAGACACTGAAGCTTTCTTT. Translation gives CASSSDRRDTEAFF.

The chain joins TRBV2 to TRBJ1-3; 8 nucleotides line up with TRBD1. V trimming: 6 bases; J trimming: 0 bases; junction bases outside the gene matches: 4. The CDR3 contains 15 residues. Germline CDR1 and CDR2: SNHLY and FYNNEI. The CDR3 protein is CASSADRASGNTIYF. The CDR3 DNA reads TGTGCCAGCAGCGCGGACAGGGCCTCTGGAAACACCATATATTTT.

V gene TRBV3-1 (or the pseudogene TRBV3-2) combines with J gene TRBJ2-3; D might be TRBD2 (7 bases). The V gene's germline CDR1 is LGHDT and CDR2 YNNKEL (reference sequence). The CDR3 sequence is 15 residues long. Trimming left V 8 bases short and J 0 bases short, with 15 bases between. The CDR3 DNA follows: TGTGCCAGCGCCTTCAAGGGGGGGAGCACAGATACGCAGTATTTT. This gives the protein CASAFKGGSTDTQYF.

The chain uses TRBV20-1 and TRBJ1-6; D call uncertain. Trimming stripped 5 bases from V and 7 bases from J, with 6 bases between. This CDR3 has 11 residues. The germline V gene encodes CDR1 DFQATT and CDR2 SNEGSKA (reference sequence). CDR3 sequence reads: CSASRNSPLHF. For the CDR3, the DNA is TGCAGTGCTTCCCGGAATTCACCCCTCCACTTT.

The rearrangement uses TRBV7-2 and TRBJ1-1; TRBD1 matches at 7 bases. J lost 0 bases, V lost 3 bases, and 10 bases had no gene match. This CDR3 is 17 amino acids long. Germline lookup yields CDR1 SGHTA and CDR2 FQGNSA. CDR3 sequence reads: CASSLGTVSLLNTEAFF. In nucleotides, the CDR3 is TGTGCCAGCAGCTTGGGGACAGTGTCATTACTGAACACTGAAGCTTTCTTT.

The J gene is TRBJ2-1, the V gene TRBV10-3; TRBD1 aligns across 9 bases. CDR3 size: 13 residues. Looked up from germline, CDR1 is ENHRY and CDR2 is SYGVKD. V trimming: 4 bases; J trimming: 10 bases; junction bases outside the gene matches: 5. As DNA, the CDR3 is TGTGCCATCAGTGTACAGGGGGCATGGGAGCAGTTCTTC. Its translation: CAISVQGAWEQFF.